The entry that follows covers one T cell receptor beta chain sequence. Arm-PCR of CDR3 regions and iRepertoire HTBI primers were the basis on which TCR beta libraries were built. MiXCR, run by TCRdb on the multiplex PCR reads, gives a single entry per CDR3 protein. The table records around 420,000 distinct CDR3 sequences, approximately 16% of them present only once. These data belong to a study of regulatory T cells in long-lasting Graves disease. The time point denotes: newly diagnosed GD, antithyroid drugs for less than 3 months. The TCR library was made from RNA extracted from PBMCs. CDR1 and CDR2 from the germline V gene are MDHEN and SYDVKM. The V segment lost 8 bases and the J segment 9 bases; nucleotides outside the gene matches: 14. The CDR3 length is 16 residues. The sample was also linked to a second study, of T cells in Graves' hyperthyroidism and ophthalmopathy.

The rearrangement links TRBV28 to TRBJ2-1; the match to TRBD2 covers 12 bases. The sequenced sample was peripheral blood mononuclear cells (PBMCs), obtained at new diagnosis, from a patient treated with antithyroid drugs. The source of this sequence is a woman aged 40 to 50 with Graves disease. CDR3 DNA: TGTGCCAGCGGGTCTAGCGGGAGGGTCGCCTTCGTTGAGCAGTTCTTC. The encoded protein is CASGSSGRVAFVEQFF. Complete variable domain (other parts from reference TRBV28 and TRBJ2-1): DVKVTQSSRYLVKRTGEKVFLECVQDMDHENMFWYRQDPGLGLRLIYFSYDVKMKEKGDIPEGYSVSREKKERFSLILESASTNQTSMYLCASGSSGRVAFVEQFFGPGTRLTVL.